This TCR beta chain was found in a study of blood T cell repertoires in COVID-19. At the level of the study: The origin of the acute and convalescent COVID-19 samples was the United States, Italy and Spain. Sources were T cells, B-cell-depleted T cells, or PBMCs; the material itself was cDNA or gDNA.

CDR3 length: 17 residues. CDR1 and CDR2 (germline): SGHKS, YYEKEE (reference sequence). Trimming cost V 4 bases and J 0 bases, with 17 bases left between them. In the original workflow: Reference gene primers were amplified, and this amplification served to estimate nucleated cell counts. Some clones are missing from TCRdb's copy, which holds only in-frame ones; the method was immunoSEQ multiplex PCR. The DNA was the basis for D and trimming; V, J and clone size are from that table. The sample yields tens of thousands of clones, approximately 90% seen once. The sequence was collected from a human donor in a cohort sampled during active COVID-19. The V gene is TRBV5-5, the J gene TRBJ1-5; D perhaps matches TRBD1 (5 bases). The sample consisted of peripheral blood. The CDR3 nucleotides read TGTGCCAGCAGCCCCCGGCGCAGGGAATATAGCAATCAGCCCCAGCATTTT. Translated: CASSPRRREYSNQPQHF.